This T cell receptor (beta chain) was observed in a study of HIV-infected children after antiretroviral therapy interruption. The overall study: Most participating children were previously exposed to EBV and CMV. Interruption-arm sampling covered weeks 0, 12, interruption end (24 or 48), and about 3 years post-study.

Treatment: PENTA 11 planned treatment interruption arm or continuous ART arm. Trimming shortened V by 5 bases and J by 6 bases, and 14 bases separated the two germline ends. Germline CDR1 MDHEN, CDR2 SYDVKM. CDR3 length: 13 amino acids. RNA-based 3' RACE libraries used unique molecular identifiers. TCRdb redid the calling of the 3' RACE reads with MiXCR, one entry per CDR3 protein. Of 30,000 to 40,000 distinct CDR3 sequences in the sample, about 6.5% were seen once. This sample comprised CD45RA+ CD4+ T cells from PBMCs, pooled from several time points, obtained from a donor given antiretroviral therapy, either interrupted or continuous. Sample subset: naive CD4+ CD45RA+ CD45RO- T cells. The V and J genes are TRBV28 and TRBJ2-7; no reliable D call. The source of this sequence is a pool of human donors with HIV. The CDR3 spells CASSPQVIFEQYF. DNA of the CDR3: TGTGCCAGCAGTCCTCAGGTGATCTTCGAGCAGTACTTC.